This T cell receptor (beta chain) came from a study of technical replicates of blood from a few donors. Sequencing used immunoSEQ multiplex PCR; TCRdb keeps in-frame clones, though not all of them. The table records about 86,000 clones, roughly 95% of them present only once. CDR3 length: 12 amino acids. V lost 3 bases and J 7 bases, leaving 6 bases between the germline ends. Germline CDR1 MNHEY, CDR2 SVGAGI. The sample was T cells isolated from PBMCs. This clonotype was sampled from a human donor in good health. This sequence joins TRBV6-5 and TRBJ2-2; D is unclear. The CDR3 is CASSYSIGELFF. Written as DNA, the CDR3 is TGTGCCAGCAGTTATAGTATCGGGGAGCTGTTTTTT.